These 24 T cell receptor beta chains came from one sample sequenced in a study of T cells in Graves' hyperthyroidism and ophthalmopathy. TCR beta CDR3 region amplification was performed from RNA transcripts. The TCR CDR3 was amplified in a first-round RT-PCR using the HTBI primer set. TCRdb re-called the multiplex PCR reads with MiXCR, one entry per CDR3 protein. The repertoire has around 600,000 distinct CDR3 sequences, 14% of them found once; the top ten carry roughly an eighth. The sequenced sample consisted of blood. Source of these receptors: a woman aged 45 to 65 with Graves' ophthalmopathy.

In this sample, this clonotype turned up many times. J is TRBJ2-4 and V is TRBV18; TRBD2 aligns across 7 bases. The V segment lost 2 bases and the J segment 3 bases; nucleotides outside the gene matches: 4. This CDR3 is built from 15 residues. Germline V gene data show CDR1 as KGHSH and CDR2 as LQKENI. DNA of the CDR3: TGTGCCAGCTCACCATCGGGAGGAAACAAAAACATTCAGTACTTC. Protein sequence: CASSPSGGNKNIQYF.

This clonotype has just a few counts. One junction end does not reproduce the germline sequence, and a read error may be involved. CDR3 protein: CSAAPSGSTDTQYF. Here the CDR3 DNA reads TGCAGTGCGGCCCCTAGCGGGAGTACAGATACACAGTATTTT. The rearrangement links TRBV20-1 to TRBJ2-3; 10 nucleotides match TRBD2. Germline V gives CDR1 DFQATT, CDR2 SNEGSKA (reference sequence). This CDR3 contains 14 residues.

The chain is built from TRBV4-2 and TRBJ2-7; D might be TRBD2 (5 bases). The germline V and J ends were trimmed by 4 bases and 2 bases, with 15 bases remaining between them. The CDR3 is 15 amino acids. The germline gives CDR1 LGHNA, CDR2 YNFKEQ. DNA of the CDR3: TGTGCCAGCAGCCCCTCGAGGGTTTACACCTACGAGCAGTACTTC. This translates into CASSPSRVYTYEQYF.

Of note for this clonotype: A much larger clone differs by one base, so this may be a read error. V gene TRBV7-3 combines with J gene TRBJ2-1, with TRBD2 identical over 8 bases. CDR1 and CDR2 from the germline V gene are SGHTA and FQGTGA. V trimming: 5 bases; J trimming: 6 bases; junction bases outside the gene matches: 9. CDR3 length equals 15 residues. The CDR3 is CASSPREGIINEQFF. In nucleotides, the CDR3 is TGTGCCAGCAGCCCCCGGGAGGGTATAATCAATGAGCAGTTCTTC.

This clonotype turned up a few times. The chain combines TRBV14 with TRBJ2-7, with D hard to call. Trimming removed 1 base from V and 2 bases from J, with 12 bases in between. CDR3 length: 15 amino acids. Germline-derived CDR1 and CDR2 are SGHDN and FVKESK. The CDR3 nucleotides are TGTGCCAGCAGCCAAGTCTTCGGGCATACCTACGAGCAGTACTTC. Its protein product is CASSQVFGHTYEQYF.

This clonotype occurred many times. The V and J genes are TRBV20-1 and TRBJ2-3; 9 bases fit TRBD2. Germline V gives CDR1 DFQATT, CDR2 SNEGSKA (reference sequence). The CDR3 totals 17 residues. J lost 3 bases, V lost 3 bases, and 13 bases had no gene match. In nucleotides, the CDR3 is TGCAGTGCTAGGAATAGCGCTAGCGGGACTGGAACAGATACGCAGTATTTT. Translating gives CSARNSASGTGTDTQYF.

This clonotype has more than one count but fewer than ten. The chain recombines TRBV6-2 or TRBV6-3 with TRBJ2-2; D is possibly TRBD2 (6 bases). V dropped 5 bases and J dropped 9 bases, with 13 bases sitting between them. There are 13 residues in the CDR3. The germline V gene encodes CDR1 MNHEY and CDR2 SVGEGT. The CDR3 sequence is CASSTGLVRELFF. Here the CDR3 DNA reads TGTGCCAGCAGTACGGGACTCGTGAGGGAGCTGTTTTTT.

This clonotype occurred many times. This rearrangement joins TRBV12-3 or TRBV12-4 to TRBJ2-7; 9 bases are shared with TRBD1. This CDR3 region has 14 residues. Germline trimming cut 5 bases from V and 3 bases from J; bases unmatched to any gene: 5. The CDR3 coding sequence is TGTGCCAGCAGTCCGGGACAGGGTTTCTACGAGCAGTACTTC. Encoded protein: CASSPGQGFYEQYF.

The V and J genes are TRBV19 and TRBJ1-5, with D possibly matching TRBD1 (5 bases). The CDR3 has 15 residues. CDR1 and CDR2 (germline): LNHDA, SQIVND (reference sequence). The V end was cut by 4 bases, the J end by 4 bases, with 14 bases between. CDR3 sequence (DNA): TGTGCCAGTAGTAAACTCCGGGACGTAAATCAGCCCCAGCATTTT. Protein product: CASSKLRDVNQPQHF.

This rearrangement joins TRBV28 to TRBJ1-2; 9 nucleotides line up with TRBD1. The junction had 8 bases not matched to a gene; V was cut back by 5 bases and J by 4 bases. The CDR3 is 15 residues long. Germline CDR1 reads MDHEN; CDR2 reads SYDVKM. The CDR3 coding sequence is TGTGCCAGCAGTCTACAGGGGGCCAATGTCTATGGCTACACCTTC. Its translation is CASSLQGANVYGYTF.

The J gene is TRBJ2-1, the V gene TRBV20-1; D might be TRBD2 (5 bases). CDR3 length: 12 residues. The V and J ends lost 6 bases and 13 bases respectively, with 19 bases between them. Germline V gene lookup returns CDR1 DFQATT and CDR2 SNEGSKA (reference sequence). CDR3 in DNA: TGCAGTGCCGCAACTAGTTCGGAGGACCAGTTCTTC. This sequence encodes CSAATSSEDQFF.

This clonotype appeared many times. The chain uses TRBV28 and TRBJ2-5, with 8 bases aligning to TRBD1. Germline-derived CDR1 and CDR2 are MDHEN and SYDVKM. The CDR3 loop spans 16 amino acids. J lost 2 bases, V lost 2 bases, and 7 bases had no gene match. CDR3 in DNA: TGTGCCAGCAGTTTACCCGGGACAGGACTTCAAGAGACCCAGTACTTC. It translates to CASSLPGTGLQETQYF.

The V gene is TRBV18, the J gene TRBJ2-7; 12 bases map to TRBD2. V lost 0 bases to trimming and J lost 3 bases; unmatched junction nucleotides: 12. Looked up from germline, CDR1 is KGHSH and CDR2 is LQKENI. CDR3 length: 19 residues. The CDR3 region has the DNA TGTGCCAGCTCACCACCGGGATTTACACCGGGACTAGCGGGCTACGAGCAGTACTTC. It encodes CASSPPGFTPGLAGYEQYF.

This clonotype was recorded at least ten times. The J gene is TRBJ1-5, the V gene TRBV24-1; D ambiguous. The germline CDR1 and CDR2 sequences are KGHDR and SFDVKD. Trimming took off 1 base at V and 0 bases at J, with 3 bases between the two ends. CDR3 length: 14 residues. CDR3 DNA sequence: TGTGCCACCAGTGATTTTAGTAGCAATCAGCCCCAGCATTTT. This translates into CATSDFSSNQPQHF.

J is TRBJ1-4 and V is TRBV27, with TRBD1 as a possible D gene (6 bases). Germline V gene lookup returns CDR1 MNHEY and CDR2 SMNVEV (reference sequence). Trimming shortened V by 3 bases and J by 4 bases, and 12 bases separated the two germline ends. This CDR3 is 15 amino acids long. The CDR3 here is CASSFAGVDNEKLFF. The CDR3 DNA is TGTGCCAGCAGTTTCGCAGGGGTGGATAATGAAAAACTGTTTTTT. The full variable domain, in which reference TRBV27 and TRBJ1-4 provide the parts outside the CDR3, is EAQVTQNPRYLITVTGKKLTVTCSQNMNHEYMSWYRQDPGLGLRQIYYSMNVEVTDKGDVPEGYKVSRKEKRNFPLILESPSPNQTSLYFCASSFAGVDNEKLFFGSGTQLSVL.

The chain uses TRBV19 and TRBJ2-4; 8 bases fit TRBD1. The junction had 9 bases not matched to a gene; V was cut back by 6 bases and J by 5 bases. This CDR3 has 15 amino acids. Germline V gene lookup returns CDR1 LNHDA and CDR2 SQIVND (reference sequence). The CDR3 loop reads CASSGAGGAENIQYF. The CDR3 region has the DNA TGTGCCAGTAGCGGGGCAGGGGGCGCGGAAAACATTCAGTACTTC.

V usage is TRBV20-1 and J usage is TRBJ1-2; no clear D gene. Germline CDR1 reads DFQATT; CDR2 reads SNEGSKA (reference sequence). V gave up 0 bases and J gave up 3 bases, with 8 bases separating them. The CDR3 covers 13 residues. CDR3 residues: CSARDEQYYGYTF. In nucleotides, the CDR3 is TGCAGTGCTAGAGATGAACAGTACTATGGCTACACCTTC.

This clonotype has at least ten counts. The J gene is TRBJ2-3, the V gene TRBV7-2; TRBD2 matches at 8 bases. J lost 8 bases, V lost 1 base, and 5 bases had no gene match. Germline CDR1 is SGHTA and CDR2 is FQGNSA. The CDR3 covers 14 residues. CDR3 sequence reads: CASSLGLAFSTQYF. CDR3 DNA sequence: TGTGCCAGCAGCTTAGGACTAGCGTTTAGTACGCAGTATTTT.

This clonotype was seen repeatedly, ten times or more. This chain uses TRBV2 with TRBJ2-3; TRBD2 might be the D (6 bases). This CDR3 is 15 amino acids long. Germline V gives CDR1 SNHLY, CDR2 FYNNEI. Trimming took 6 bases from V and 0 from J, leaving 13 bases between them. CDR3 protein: CASRRAGTSTDTQYF. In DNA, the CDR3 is TGTGCCAGCAGGAGGGCCGGGACTAGCACAGATACGCAGTATTTT.

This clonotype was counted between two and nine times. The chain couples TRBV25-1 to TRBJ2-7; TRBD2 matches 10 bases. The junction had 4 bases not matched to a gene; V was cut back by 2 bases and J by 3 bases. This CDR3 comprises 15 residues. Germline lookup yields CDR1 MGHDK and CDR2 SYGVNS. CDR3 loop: CASSEPTSGLYEQYF. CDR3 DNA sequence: TGTGCCAGCAGTGAACCGACTAGCGGGCTCTACGAGCAGTACTTC.

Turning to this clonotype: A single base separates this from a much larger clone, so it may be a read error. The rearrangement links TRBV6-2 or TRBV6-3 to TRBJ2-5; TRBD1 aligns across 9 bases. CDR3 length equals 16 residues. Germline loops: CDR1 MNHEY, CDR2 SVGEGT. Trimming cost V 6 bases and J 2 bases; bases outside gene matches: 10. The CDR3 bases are TGTGCCAGCAGGGGCACGGGACAGGGACGACAAGAGACCCAGTACTTC. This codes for CASRGTGQGRQETQYF.

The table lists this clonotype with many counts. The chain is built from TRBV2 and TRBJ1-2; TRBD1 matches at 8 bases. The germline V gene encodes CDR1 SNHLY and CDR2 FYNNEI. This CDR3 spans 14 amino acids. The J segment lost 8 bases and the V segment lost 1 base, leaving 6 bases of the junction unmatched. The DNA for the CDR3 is TGTGCCAGCAGTGAAGATTGGACAGGGAGAGGCTACACCTTC. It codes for CASSEDWTGRGYTF. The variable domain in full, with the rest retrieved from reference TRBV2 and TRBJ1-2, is EPEVTQTPSHQVTQMGQEVILRCVPISNHLYFYWYRQILGQKVEFLVSFYNNEISEKSEIFDDQFSVERPDGSNFTLKIRSTKLEDSAMYFCASSEDWTGRGYTFGSGTRLTVV.

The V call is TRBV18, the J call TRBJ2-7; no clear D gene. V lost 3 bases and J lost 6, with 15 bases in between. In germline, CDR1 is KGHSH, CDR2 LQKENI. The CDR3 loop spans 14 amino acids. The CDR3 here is CASSPLDLNLEQYF. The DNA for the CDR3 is TGTGCCAGCTCACCGCTAGACCTTAACCTCGAGCAGTACTTC.

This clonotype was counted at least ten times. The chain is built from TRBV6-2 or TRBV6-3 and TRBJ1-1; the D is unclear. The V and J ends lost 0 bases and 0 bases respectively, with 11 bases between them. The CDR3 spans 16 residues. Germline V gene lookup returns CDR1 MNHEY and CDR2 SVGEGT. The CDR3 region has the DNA TGTGCCAGCAGTTACTCCCCGGACCGCATGAACACTGAAGCTTTCTTT. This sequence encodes CASSYSPDRMNTEAFF.